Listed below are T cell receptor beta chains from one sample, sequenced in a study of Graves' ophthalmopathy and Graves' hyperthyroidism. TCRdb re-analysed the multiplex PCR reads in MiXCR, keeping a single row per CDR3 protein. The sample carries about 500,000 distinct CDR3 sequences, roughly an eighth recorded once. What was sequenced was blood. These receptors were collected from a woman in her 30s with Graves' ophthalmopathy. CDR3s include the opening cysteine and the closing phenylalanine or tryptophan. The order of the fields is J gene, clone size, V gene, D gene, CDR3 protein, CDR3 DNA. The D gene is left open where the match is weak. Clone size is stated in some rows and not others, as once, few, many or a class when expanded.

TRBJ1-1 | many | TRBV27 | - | CASSNLGGRIEAFF | TGTGCCAGCAGTAACCTGGGGGGTAGGATTGAAGCTTTCTTT
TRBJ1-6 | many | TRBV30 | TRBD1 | CAYRQGSNSPLHF | TGTGCCTACCGACAGGGGTCGAATTCACCCCTCCACTTT
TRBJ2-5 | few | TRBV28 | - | CASSFEDETQYF | TGTGCCAGCAGTTTTGAGGACGAGACCCAGTACTTC
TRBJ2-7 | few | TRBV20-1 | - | CSAKNWAGTPCEQYF | TGCAGTGCTAAAAATTGGGCGGGAACCCCATGCGAGCAGTACTTC
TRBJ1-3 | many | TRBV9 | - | CASSASGGNTIYF | TGTGCCAGCAGCGCCTCAGGCGGAAACACCATATATTTT
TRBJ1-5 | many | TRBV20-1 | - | CSAHDTSNQPQHF | TGCAGTGCTCACGATACTAGCAATCAGCCCCAGCATTTT
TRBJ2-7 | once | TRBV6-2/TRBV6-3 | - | CASRRTDYEQYF | TGTGCCAGCAGACGGACAGACTACGAGCAGTACTTC
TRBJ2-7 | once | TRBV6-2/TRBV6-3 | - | CASSGFSGADEQYF | TGTGCCAGCAGTGGGTTCTCGGGGGCTGACGAGCAGTACTTC
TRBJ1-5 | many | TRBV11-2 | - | CASSPGGRTNQPQHF | TGTGCCAGCAGCCCGGGTGGCAGAACAAATCAGCCCCAGCATTTT
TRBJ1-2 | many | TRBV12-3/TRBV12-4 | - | CACSLGPTGYTF | TGTGCCTGCAGTTTAGGACCCACGGGCTACACCTTC
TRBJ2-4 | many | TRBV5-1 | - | CASSLMGAKNIKYF | TGCGCCAGCAGCTTAATGGGGGCCAAAAACATTAAGTACTTC
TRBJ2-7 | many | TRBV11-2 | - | CASSFSLVTEQYF | TGTGCCAGCAGCTTCAGTCTAGTAACCGAGCAGTACTTC
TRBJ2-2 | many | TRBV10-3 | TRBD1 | CAISGTGGFTGELFF | TGTGCCATCAGCGGGACAGGGGGCTTCACCGGGGAGCTGTTTTTT
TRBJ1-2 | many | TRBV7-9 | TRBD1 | CASSAPGTEFYGYTF | TGTGCCAGCAGCGCGCCCGGGACAGAGTTCTATGGCTACACCTTC
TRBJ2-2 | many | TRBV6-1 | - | CATRRHTGELFF | TGTGCCACCCGTCGGCACACCGGGGAGCTGTTTTTT
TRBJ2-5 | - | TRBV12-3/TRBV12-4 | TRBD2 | CASSLSGEQETKYF | TGTGCCAGCAGTTTAAGCGGGGAACAAGAGACCAAGTACTTC
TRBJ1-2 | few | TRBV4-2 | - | CASSQDWSGLTGDYTF | TGTGCCAGCAGCCAAGATTGGAGTGGTCTTACCGGGGACTACACCTTC
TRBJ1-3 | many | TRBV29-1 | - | CSVDSGSGNTIYF | TGCAGCGTTGATTCGGGGTCAGGAAACACCATATATTTT
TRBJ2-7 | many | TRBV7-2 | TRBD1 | CASSLRPSTGLEQYF | TGTGCCAGCAGCTTGCGCCCCTCGACAGGGCTCGAGCAGTACTTC
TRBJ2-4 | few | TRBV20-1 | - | CSASRQTENIQYF | TGCAGTGCTAGTCGGCAGACCGAAAACATTCAGTACTTC
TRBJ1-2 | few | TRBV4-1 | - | CASSQVPTVGYGYTF | TGCGCCAGCAGCCAAGTGCCGACCGTAGGCTATGGCTACACCTTC
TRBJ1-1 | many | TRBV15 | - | CATSRDGPGSNTEAFF | TGTGCCACCAGCAGAGATGGCCCAGGGTCGAACACTGAAGCTTTCTTT
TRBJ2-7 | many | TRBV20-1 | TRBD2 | CSHSGRTYEQYF | TGCAGCCATAGCGGGAGAACCTACGAGCAGTACTTC
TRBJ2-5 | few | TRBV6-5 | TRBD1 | CASSYSFRTGSRETQYF | TGTGCCAGCAGTTACTCGTTTCGGACAGGGAGCCGAGAGACCCAGTACTTC
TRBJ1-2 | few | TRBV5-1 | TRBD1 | CASSLEGTTTGGYGYTF | TGCGCCAGCAGCTTGGAGGGGACCACTACAGGGGGCTATGGCTACACCTTC
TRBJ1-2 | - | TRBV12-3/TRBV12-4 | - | CASSRVYGYTF | TGTGCCAGCAGTCGGGTTTATGGCTACACCTTC
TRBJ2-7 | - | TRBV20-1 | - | CSASWQWLSYEQYF | TGCAGTGCTAGTTGGCAGTGGTTATCCTACGAGCAGTACTTC
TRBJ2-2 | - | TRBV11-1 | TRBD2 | CASTQGGSGMGRRTGELFF | TGTGCCAGCACCCAAGGGGGTAGCGGGATGGGCCGTCGGACCGGGGAGCTGTTTTTT
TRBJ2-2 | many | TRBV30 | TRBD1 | CAWSEGQGARTGELFF | TGTGCCTGGAGTGAAGGACAGGGGGCGCGAACCGGGGAGCTGTTTTTT
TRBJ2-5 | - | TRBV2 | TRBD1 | CASSSGTGGGPQYF | TGTGCCAGCAGTTCCGGGACAGGGGGTGGTCCCCAGTACTTC
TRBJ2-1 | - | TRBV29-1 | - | CSVEDGAGPVYNEQFF | TGCAGCGTTGAAGATGGGGCAGGGCCCGTTTACAATGAGCAGTTCTTC
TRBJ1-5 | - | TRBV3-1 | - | CASSLQISNQPQHF | TGTGCCAGCAGCCTACAGATTAGCAATCAGCCCCAGCATTTT
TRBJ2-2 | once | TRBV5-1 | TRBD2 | CASSLEGLAPNTGELFF | TGCGCCAGCAGCTTGGAGGGACTAGCGCCGAACACCGGGGAGCTGTTTTTT
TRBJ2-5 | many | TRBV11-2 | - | CASSNVAALAGTQYF | TGTGCCAGCAGCAACGTAGCGGCGCTGGCGGGGACCCAGTACTTC
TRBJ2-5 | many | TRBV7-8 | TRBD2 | CASSRDEGLAAGYQETQYF | TGTGCCAGCAGCCGAGACGAGGGACTAGCGGCGGGGTACCAAGAGACCCAGTACTTC
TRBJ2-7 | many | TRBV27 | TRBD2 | CASSTVREGNYEQYF | TGTGCCAGCAGTACGGTTCGGGAGGGAAACTACGAGCAGTACTTC
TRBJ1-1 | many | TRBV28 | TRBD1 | CALTGTGIFTEAFF | TGTGCCCTCACCGGGACAGGGATCTTCACTGAAGCTTTCTTT
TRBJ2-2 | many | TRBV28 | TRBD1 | CASSLSDRGNGELFF | TGTGCCAGCAGTTTATCGGACAGGGGCAACGGGGAGCTGTTTTTT
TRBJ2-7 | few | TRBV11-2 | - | CASSLSPGTAGTYEQYF | TGTGCCAGCAGCTTGTCCCCCGGGACAGCGGGAACCTACGAGCAGTACTTC
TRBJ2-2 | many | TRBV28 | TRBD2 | CASSPRTSGTNTGELFF | TGTGCCAGCAGTCCCAGGACTAGCGGGACGAACACCGGGGAGCTGTTTTTT
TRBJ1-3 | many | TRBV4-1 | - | CASSQEEFSSGNTIYF | TGCGCCAGCAGCCAAGAGGAGTTTTCCTCTGGAAACACCATATATTTT
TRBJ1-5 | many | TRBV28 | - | CASLDRGGQYSNQPQHF | TGTGCCAGCCTTGACCGGGGGGGACAATATAGCAATCAGCCCCAGCATTTT
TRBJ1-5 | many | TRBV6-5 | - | CASSSEGWPNQPQHF | TGTGCCAGCAGTTCTGAAGGTTGGCCAAATCAGCCCCAGCATTTT
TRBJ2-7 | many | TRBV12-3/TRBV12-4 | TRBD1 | CASSPGGRDYEQYF | TGTGCCAGCAGTCCAGGGGGACGGGACTACGAGCAGTACTTC